These 17 T cell receptor beta chains were all obtained from the same sample, sequenced in a study of blood T cells in healthy people across ages (dated by TCRdb to about 2015). The library was made by 5' RACE. Sequenced using an Illumina HiSeq 2500. A second PCR of about 6 to 12 cycles was performed with a sample-barcoded 5' primer and a J-beta primer mix. TCRdb passed the public sequencing reads through fastp at Q25 and MiXCR, retaining productive beta sequences. CDR3 protein duplicates are merged, each entry listing the most common genes and DNA. Recorded for this sample are approximately 580,000 distinct CDR3 sequences; under 30% of them occurred a single time. The ten largest clones take up roughly 10% of the sample. Separately, the same data were catalogued under a study of T cells of mothers and their children.

Input material: blood. The receptors here all came from a boy aged 5-17 years in good health.

The J gene is TRBJ1-2, the V gene TRBV6-2 or TRBV6-3, with 8 bases that match TRBD1. This CDR3 region has 13 residues. Germline V gives CDR1 MNHEY, CDR2 SVGEGT. The trim removed 5 bases at V and 7 bases at J, leaving 6 bases unmatched. The CDR3 sequence: CASSGGQGLGYTF. As DNA, the CDR3 is TGTGCCAGCAGTGGAGGACAGGGACTTGGCTACACCTTC.

The chain uses TRBV3-1 and TRBJ2-3; either TRBD1 or TRBD2 may fit D (5 bases each). V dropped 6 bases and J dropped 6 bases, with 10 bases sitting between them. CDR3 length equals 12 residues. Per the germline V gene, CDR1 is LGHDT and CDR2 is YNNKEL (reference sequence). The CDR3 nucleotides read TGTGCCAGCAGTAGACAGCGGGATACGCAGTATTTT. Protein product: CASSRQRDTQYF.

This clonotype has only a few counts. This chain connects TRBV6-2 or TRBV6-3 to TRBJ2-4, with no clear D. This CDR3 contains 16 residues. The V gene lost 4 bases and the J gene lost 2 bases, with 15 bases spanning the gap. CDR1 is MNHEY and CDR2 is SVGEGT in the germline V gene. CDR3 nucleotides: TGTGCCAGCAGTTCCTTAGATGGCGCAACCAAAAACATTCAGTACTTC. Its translation is CASSSLDGATKNIQYF.

This clonotype was counted only a few times. The rearrangement uses TRBV3-1 and TRBJ1-4, with D perhaps TRBD1 (6 bases). In germline, CDR1 is LGHDT, CDR2 YNNKEL (reference sequence). V was clipped by 2 bases and J by 8 bases, with 9 bases between them. The CDR3 contains 13 residues. The CDR3 sequence: CASSQLGAEKLFF. The CDR3, as DNA: TGTGCCAGCAGCCAACTGGGGGCGGAAAAACTGTTTTTT.

This clonotype was counted between two and nine times. The rearrangement joins TRBV10-3 to TRBJ2-6; D gene ambiguous. The CDR3 has 16 amino acids. From germline, CDR1 is ENHRY and CDR2 SYGVKD. V was clipped by 2 bases and J by 4 bases, with 12 bases between them. The CDR3 nucleotides are TGTGCCATCAGTGAGCCAGTGGTGATCGGGGCCAACGTCCTGACTTTC. It specifies CAISEPVVIGANVLTF.

This rearrangement joins TRBV28 to TRBJ2-5; 10 bases match TRBD1. The trim removed 8 bases at V and 2 bases at J, leaving 8 bases unmatched. CDR1 MDHEN and CDR2 SYDVKM come from the germline V gene. The CDR3 covers 15 residues. The CDR3 nucleotides are TGTGCCAGCGGCCCCGCGGACAGGGGGCAAGAGACCCAGTACTTC. Protein product: CASGPADRGQETQYF. The whole variable domain, filled in from reference TRBV28 and TRBJ2-5, reads DVKVTQSSRYLVKRTGEKVFLECVQDMDHENMFWYRQDPGLGLRLIYFSYDVKMKEKGDIPEGYSVSREKKERFSLILESASTNQTSMYLCASGPADRGQETQYFGPGTRLLVL.

The table lists this clonotype with a few counts. V gene TRBV6-1 combines with J gene TRBJ2-7; 7 bases are shared with TRBD1. Trimming cost V 5 bases and J 9 bases; bases outside gene matches: 7. The germline V gene encodes CDR1 MNHNS and CDR2 SASEGT. The CDR3 extends over 12 amino acids. DNA of the CDR3: TGTGCCAGCAGTAGGGACAGATCAGGGCAGTACTTC. Translated: CASSRDRSGQYF.

The chain employs TRBV9 and TRBJ1-2; TRBD1 is a possible D gene (5 bases). The ends were cut back, 4 bases at V and 6 bases at J, with 19 bases in the middle. The CDR3 is made up of 15 amino acids. CDR1 SGDLS and CDR2 YYNGEE come from the germline V gene. The chain's CDR3 is CASSLLARGRDGYTF. CDR3 DNA: TGTGCCAGCAGCCTTCTCGCTAGGGGTCGGGATGGCTACACCTTC.

This chain uses TRBV7-9 with TRBJ1-1; 9 bases are a match to TRBD1. The germline V gene has CDR1 SEHNR and CDR2 FQNEAQ (reference sequence). After removal of 5 bases from V and 3 bases from J, the junction contained 7 bases not matched to a gene. This CDR3 has 15 residues. The CDR3 sequence: CASSGPGTGYTEAFF. The CDR3 coding sequence is TGTGCCAGCAGCGGGCCCGGGACAGGGTACACTGAAGCTTTCTTT.

In this sample, this clonotype turned up a few times. The chain carries TRBV29-1 and TRBJ2-5; 10 positions match TRBD2. With the DNA end fitting TRBJ2-1 better, the J assignment may be wrong. Germline V lookup: CDR1 SQVTM, CDR2 ANQGSEA. The CDR3 extends over 18 amino acids. CDR3 amino acids: CSVDGGSSGRRLWDEQFF. CDR3 coding DNA: TGCAGCGTTGATGGTGGGTCTAGCGGGAGACGGCTTTGGGATGAGCAGTTCTTC.

In this sample, this clonotype turned up a few times. The chain combines TRBV4-3 with TRBJ1-2; possible D gene TRBD1, 5 bases. The V and J ends lost 4 bases and 8 bases respectively, with 11 bases between them. The V gene's germline CDR1 is LGHNA and CDR2 YSLEER. The length of the CDR3 is 12 residues. In DNA, the CDR3 is TGCGCCAGCAGCCCCGTCGGGGGAGGCTACACCTTC. Residues: CASSPVGGGYTF.

This chain links TRBV7-9 with TRBJ1-3; D gene unclear. Between the trimmed V and J ends, which lost 1 base and 3 bases, there was a span of 13 bases. CDR3 length: 16 amino acids. The germline CDR1 and CDR2 sequences are SEHNR and FQNEAQ (reference sequence). The DNA of the CDR3 is TGTGCCAGCAGCTTAGACCCCGACTGGCTTGGAAACACCATATATTTT. Protein: CASSLDPDWLGNTIYF. Full variable domain (outside the CDR3, taken from reference TRBV7-9 and TRBJ1-3): DTGVSQNPRHKITKRGQNVTFRCDPISEHNRLYWYRQTLGQGPEFLTYFQNEAQLEKSRLLSDRFSAERPKGSFSTLEIQRTEQGDSAMYLCASSLDPDWLGNTIYFGEGSWLTVV.

The chain is built from TRBV5-1 and TRBJ2-1; D remains unclear. CDR3 length equals 11 residues. CDR1 and CDR2 (germline): SGHRS, YFSETQ. V shed 7 bases and J shed 10 bases, with 12 bases lying between them. The CDR3 nucleotides are TGCGCCAGCGGTGCGGTGGGGGAGCAGTTCTTC. This translates into CASGAVGEQFF.

This chain uses TRBV5-1 with TRBJ1-5; D may be TRBD1 (6 bases). The V gene lost 3 bases and the J gene lost 3 bases, with 10 bases spanning the gap. The CDR3 covers 14 residues. CDR1 is SGHRS, CDR2 YFSETQ, per germline. The DNA of the CDR3 is TGCGCCAGCAGCTCCGGACAGCCCAATCAGCCCCAGCATTTT. Translating gives CASSSGQPNQPQHF.

V usage is TRBV10-3 and J usage is TRBJ2-7; D perhaps matches TRBD1 (5 bases). Germline CDR1 ENHRY, CDR2 SYGVKD. Between the trimmed V and J ends, which lost 10 bases and 2 bases, there was a span of 15 bases. The CDR3 is 13 amino acids. In DNA, the CDR3 is TGTGCCACGCTTAGGGGCGATGCCTACGAGCAGTACTTC. Encoded protein: CATLRGDAYEQYF.

The J gene is TRBJ2-1, the V gene TRBV7-2; TRBD1 matches 10 bases. The CDR3 extends over 17 amino acids. V lost 4 bases and J lost 0; bases outside the gene matches: 6. The germline CDR1 and CDR2 sequences are SGHTA and FQGNSA. As DNA, the CDR3 is TGTGCCAGCAGCTCGAGGACAGGGGGGAGCTCCTACAATGAGCAGTTCTTC. It translates to CASSSRTGGSSYNEQFF.

This clonotype was seen more than once but under ten times. The chain combines TRBV7-2 with TRBJ2-3; D is possibly TRBD1 (7 bases). CDR1 is SGHTA, CDR2 FQGNSA, per germline. V lost 6 bases and J lost 0, with 13 bases in between. The CDR3 spans 15 residues. The CDR3 protein is CASRAGQTSTDTQYF. For the CDR3, the DNA is TGTGCCAGCAGGGCGGGACAGACAAGCACAGATACGCAGTATTTT.